The clone carrying this T cell receptor (beta chain) has a handful of counts. The antigen is undetermined. These data originate in a study of beta chain features in type 1 diabetes. It was via CD45RO/CCR7/CD25/CD127/CD95/CD27 that CD4+ naive, central memory, regulatory and stem cell-like memory cells were sorted. As every portion of the isolated RNA was reverse transcribed, the sequencing read expressed TCRB transcripts. Measured with immunoSEQ multiplex PCR; TCRdb has only the in-frame clones, and not every one. The data show fewer than 550,000 clones, with about an eighth seen just once and more than 0.045% held by the top ten. Study-wide points: PCR might favor shorter templates, equally in patients and controls.

CDR1 ENHRY and CDR2 SYGVKD come from the germline V gene. The CDR3 extends over 14 amino acids. V was trimmed by 6 bases and J by 0 bases, leaving 11 bases between them. The TCR originated in a woman between 18 and 29 years old in good health. This chain uses TRBV10-3 with TRBJ1-1; D is possibly TRBD1 (6 bases). Source material: naive CD4+ T cells from blood. The CDR3 DNA follows: TGTGCCATCAGGGAGGGACATCTGAACACTGAAGCTTTCTTT. This gives the protein CAIREGHLNTEAFF.